These T cell receptor beta chains were read from a single sample in a study of blood T cells in healthy people across ages. TCRdb re-called the 5' RACE reads through MiXCR, storing one row per CDR3 protein. The sample carries 1.5 million to 2 million distinct CDR3 sequences, approximately 39% recorded once. The source material was blood. The receptors here all came from a human donor in good health. Each CDR3 is given with its conserved first and last residue. Each record gives: D gene, V gene, clone size, J gene, CDR3 DNA, CDR3 protein. D genes are given only for firm matches. A row's size may be missing; if present it is once, few, many or a size class.

D: NA
V: TRBV18
size: once
J: TRBJ2-3
DNA: TGTGCCAGCTCACCACCGTCCGACGCAGATACGCAGTATTTT
CDR3: CASSPPSDADTQYF

D: NA
V: TRBV20-1
size: NA
J: TRBJ1-5
DNA: TGCAGTGCTGTCCCGCCCGGGGCTCAAAGGGGTCAGCCCCAGCATTTT
CDR3: CSAVPPGAQRGQPQHF

D: TRBD2
V: TRBV6-2/TRBV6-3
size: NA
J: TRBJ2-7
DNA: TGTGCCAGCAACCTAGCGGGCCTTTCTTACGAGCAGTACTTC
CDR3: CASNLAGLSYEQYF

D: TRBD2
V: TRBV6-5
size: few
J: TRBJ2-1
DNA: TGTGCCAGCAGACCGGGACTAGCCTACAATGAGCAGTTCTTC
CDR3: CASRPGLAYNEQFF

D: NA
V: TRBV19
size: NA
J: TRBJ2-5
DNA: TGTGCCAGTAGTATGGTTGCATGGTACCAAGAGACCCAGTACTTC
CDR3: CASSMVAWYQETQYF

D: NA
V: TRBV30
size: NA
J: TRBJ2-7
DNA: TGTGCCTTGGACAGATCCTACGAGCAGTACTTC
CDR3: CALDRSYEQYF

D: NA
V: TRBV4-3
size: NA
J: TRBJ1-6
DNA: TGCGCCAGCAGCCAAGATCAGTGGGGGGATAATTCACCCCTCCACTTT
CDR3: CASSQDQWGDNSPLHF

D: NA
V: TRBV12-3/TRBV12-4
size: few
J: TRBJ2-7
DNA: TGTGCCAGCAGCCTACGACTAGTACACGAGCAGTACTTC
CDR3: CASSLRLVHEQYF

D: TRBD1
V: TRBV7-8
size: NA
J: TRBJ1-2
DNA: TGTGCCAGCAGCTTATATGACAGGGATGGCTACACCTTC
CDR3: CASSLYDRDGYTF

D: TRBD2
V: TRBV4-3
size: few
J: TRBJ2-3
DNA: TGCGCCAGCAGCCAAGTTCCGGGGGGGCGCGCAGATACGCAGTATTTT
CDR3: CASSQVPGGRADTQYF

D: NA
V: TRBV7-2
size: NA
J: TRBJ1-5
DNA: TGTGCCAGCAGCTTTCTGACAGGCGCCAATCAGCCCCAGCATTTT
CDR3: CASSFLTGANQPQHF

D: TRBD2
V: TRBV4-1
size: NA
J: TRBJ2-7
DNA: TGCGCCAGCAGCCAAGTTACTAGCGGGGGTACCTACGAGCAGTACTTC
CDR3: CASSQVTSGGTYEQYF

D: NA
V: TRBV27
size: NA
J: TRBJ1-6
DNA: TGTGCCAGCAGTTTAATAGGGAGACCCCTCCACTTT
CDR3: CASSLIGRPLHF

D: NA
V: TRBV4-3
size: NA
J: TRBJ1-6
DNA: TGCGCCAGCAGCCAAGATTTATGGGACAAGAATTCACCCCTCCACTTT
CDR3: CASSQDLWDKNSPLHF

D: NA
V: TRBV6-2/TRBV6-3
size: few
J: TRBJ1-6
DNA: TGTGCCAGCGACTTTCGTGGCGGACGCTCCTATAATTCACCCCTCCACTTT
CDR3: CASDFRGGRSYNSPLHF

D: TRBD1
V: TRBV7-9
size: NA
J: TRBJ2-5
DNA: TGTGCCAGCAGCTCCCTCAGACAGGGGCAAGAGACCCAGTACTTC
CDR3: CASSSLRQGQETQYF

D: NA
V: TRBV5-1
size: NA
J: TRBJ2-6
DNA: TGCGCCAGCAGCTTGGTTTCGCTGGGATCCGGGGCCAACGTCCTGAATTTC
CDR3: CASSLVSLGSGANVLNF

D: TRBD2
V: TRBV5-1
size: few
J: TRBJ2-1
DNA: TGCGCCAGCAGCTTCTCTAGCGGGGCTGAGCAGTTCTTC
CDR3: CASSFSSGAEQFF

D: NA
V: TRBV18
size: few
J: TRBJ2-3
DNA: TGTGCCAGCTCACCGCCCAGGGGTTCGGGGGCCACATCTTACACAGATACGCAGTATTTT
CDR3: CASSPPRGSGATSYTDTQYF

D: TRBD1
V: TRBV19
size: few
J: TRBJ2-5
DNA: TGTGCCAGTACCTATACCGGGACAGGGGTATCAGAGACCCAGTACTTC
CDR3: CASTYTGTGVSETQYF

D: NA
V: TRBV4-3
size: NA
J: TRBJ2-5
DNA: TGCGCCAGCAGCCAAGATCCCCTATCGCGGGGAGGAGAGACCCAGTACTTC
CDR3: CASSQDPLSRGGETQYF

D: NA
V: TRBV5-5
size: few
J: TRBJ1-3
DNA: TGTGCCAGCAGCTTGGTGGCCAGACCTCGGAGCTCTGGAAACACCATATATTTT
CDR3: CASSLVARPRSSGNTIYF

D: NA
V: TRBV29-1
size: once
J: TRBJ1-5
DNA: TGCAGCGTTGATTCCCCAGACAGGCGGGGTCAGCCCCAGCATTTT
CDR3: CSVDSPDRRGQPQHF

D: TRBD2
V: TRBV4-3
size: NA
J: TRBJ2-5
DNA: TGCGCCAGCAGCCAAGGTCAACTTTTAGCGGGAGAGACCCAGTACTTC
CDR3: CASSQGQLLAGETQYF

D: TRBD1
V: TRBV7-8
size: NA
J: TRBJ2-1
DNA: TGTGCCAGCAGCCCGACGGGGACAGGGTTGAGTGAGCAGTTCTTC
CDR3: CASSPTGTGLSEQFF

D: NA
V: TRBV29-1
size: NA
J: TRBJ2-7
DNA: TGCAGCGTTGAATATTCCGGGCCTGGGAGTCCCTGCGAGCAGTACTTC
CDR3: CSVEYSGPGSPCEQYF

D: NA
V: TRBV4-2
size: NA
J: TRBJ2-7
DNA: TGTGCCAGCAGCCAAGAGCTAGTAGCCTACGAGCAGTACTTC
CDR3: CASSQELVAYEQYF